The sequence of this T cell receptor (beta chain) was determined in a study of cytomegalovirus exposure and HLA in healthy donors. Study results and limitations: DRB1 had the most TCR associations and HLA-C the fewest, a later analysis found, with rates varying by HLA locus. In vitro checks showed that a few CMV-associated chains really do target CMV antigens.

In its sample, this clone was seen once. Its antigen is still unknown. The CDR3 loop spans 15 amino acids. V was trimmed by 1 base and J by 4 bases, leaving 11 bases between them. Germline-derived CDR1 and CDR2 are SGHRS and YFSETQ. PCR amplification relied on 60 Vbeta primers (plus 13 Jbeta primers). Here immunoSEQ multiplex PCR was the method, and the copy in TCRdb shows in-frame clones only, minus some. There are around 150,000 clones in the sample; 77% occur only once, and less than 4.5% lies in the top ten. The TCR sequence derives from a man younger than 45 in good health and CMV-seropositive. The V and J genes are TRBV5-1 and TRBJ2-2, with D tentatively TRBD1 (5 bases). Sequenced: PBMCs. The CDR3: CASSLWGQSTGELFF. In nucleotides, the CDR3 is TGCGCCAGCAGCTTGTGGGGCCAAAGCACCGGGGAGCTGTTTTTT.